This TCR beta chain was captured in a study of T-cell reconstitution after alpha-beta-depleted transplantation in children. General study results and limits: Surviving recipient T cells and thymic progenitors accounted for the high day-60 TCRbeta diversity observed in some patients. Fresh T-cell production supplied most of the T-cell counts and diversity seen one year after transplant. Expanded graft clones numbering several hundred reportedly gave rise to alpha-beta T cells about two months after transplant.

There are a few counts of this clonotype. Its antigen is unidentified. V trimming: 1 base; J trimming: 15 bases; junction bases outside the gene matches: 9. This CDR3 spans 14 amino acids. TCRbeta library preparation incorporated unique molecular identifiers. Via MiXCR, TCRdb re-called the PCR reads, giving one row per CDR3 protein. Altogether a few hundred thousand distinct CDR3 sequences are present, about 9.5% being singletons, with the ten largest covering around 7.5%. The TCR comes from a boy under two years old with acute myeloid leukemia, due to receive a stem cell transplant. The chain carries TRBV12-3 or TRBV12-4 and TRBJ2-2, with 9 bases aligning to TRBD2. Here the sequenced sample was PBMCs, taken before TCRalphabeta/CD19-depleted stem cell transplant. For the CDR3, the DNA is TGTGCCAGCAGTTTAGAGGGTAGCGGGGGTCCGGTGTTTTTT. Translated: CASSLEGSGGPVFF.